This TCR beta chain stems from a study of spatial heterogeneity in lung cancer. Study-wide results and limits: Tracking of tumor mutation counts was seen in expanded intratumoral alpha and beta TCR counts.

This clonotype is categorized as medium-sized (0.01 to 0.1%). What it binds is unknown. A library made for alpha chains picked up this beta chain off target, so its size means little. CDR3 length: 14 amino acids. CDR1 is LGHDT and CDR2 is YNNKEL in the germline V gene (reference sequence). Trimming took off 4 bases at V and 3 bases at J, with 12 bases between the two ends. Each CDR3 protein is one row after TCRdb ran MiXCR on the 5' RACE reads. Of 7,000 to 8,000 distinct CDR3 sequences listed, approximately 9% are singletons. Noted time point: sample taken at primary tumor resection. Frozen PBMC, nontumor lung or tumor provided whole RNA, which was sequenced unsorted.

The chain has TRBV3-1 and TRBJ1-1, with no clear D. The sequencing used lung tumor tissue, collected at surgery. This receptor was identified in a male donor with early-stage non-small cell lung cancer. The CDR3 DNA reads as TGTGCCAGCAGCCGCACAGCGTCAGACACTGAAGCTTTCTTT. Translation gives CASSRTASDTEAFF.